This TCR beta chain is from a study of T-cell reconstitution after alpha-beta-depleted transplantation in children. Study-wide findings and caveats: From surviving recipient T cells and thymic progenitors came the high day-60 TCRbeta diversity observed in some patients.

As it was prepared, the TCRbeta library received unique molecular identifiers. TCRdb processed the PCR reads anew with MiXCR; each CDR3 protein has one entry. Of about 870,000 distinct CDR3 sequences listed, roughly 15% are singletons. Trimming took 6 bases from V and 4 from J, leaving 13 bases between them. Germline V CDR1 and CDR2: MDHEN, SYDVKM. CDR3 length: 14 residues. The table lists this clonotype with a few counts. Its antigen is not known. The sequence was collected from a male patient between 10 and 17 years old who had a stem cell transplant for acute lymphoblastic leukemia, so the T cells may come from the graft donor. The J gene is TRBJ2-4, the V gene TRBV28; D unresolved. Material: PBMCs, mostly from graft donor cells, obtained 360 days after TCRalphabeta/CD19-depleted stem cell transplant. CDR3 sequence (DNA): TGTGCCAGCAGCACCGCCGTCCCGAAAAACATTCAGTACTTC. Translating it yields CASSTAVPKNIQYF.